The 14 T cell receptor beta chains presented below share a single source sample, sequenced in a study of blood T cell repertoires in COVID-19 (dated by TCRdb to 2019 to 2021). Preparation of the library involved the immunoSEQ multiplex PCR assay. Here the immuneACCESS table is served through TCRdb, limited to in-frame sequences with V and J called. Missing clones are a known gap in these copies; in checked studies unresolved V genes cover under half, and the rest lacks a known reason. This sample lists over 150,000 clones; about four fifths were detected once. 25% to 30% of the sample comes from the top ten. Specimen: peripheral blood. Receptor source: a woman aged 60 to 75 with acute or convalescent COVID-19.

CDR3 residues: CASRTGEPYEQYF. CDR3 nucleotide sequence: TGTGCCAGCCGGACAGGGGAGCCTTACGAGCAGTACTTC. This chain links TRBV18 with TRBJ2-7; 9 bases are shared with TRBD1. The CDR3 consists of 13 residues. Germline V lookup: CDR1 KGHSH, CDR2 LQKENI. J lost 4 bases, V lost 8 bases, and 6 bases had no gene match.

CDR3 sequence reads: CATSDPGLAGGIDTQYF. The CDR3, as DNA: TGTGCCACCAGTGATCCGGGACTAGCGGGGGGGATAGATACGCAGTATTTT. This rearrangement joins TRBV24-1 to TRBJ2-3; 16 positions agree with TRBD2. This CDR3 region has 17 residues. Germline trimming cut 3 bases from V and 5 bases from J; bases unmatched to any gene: 4. The germline V gene has CDR1 KGHDR and CDR2 SFDVKD.

The rearrangement uses TRBV28 and TRBJ2-7; the match to TRBD2 covers 9 bases. Germline CDR1 is MDHEN and CDR2 is SYDVKM. J lost 6 bases, V lost 2 bases, and 5 bases had no gene match. There are 14 residues in the CDR3. The CDR3 is CASSLGGGAREQYV. The CDR3 coding sequence is TGTGCCAGCAGTTTAGGCGGGGGGGCCCGCGAGCAGTACGTC.

The chain joins TRBV19 to TRBJ1-5; D remains unclear. The CDR3 consists of 13 residues. Germline V gene data show CDR1 as LNHDA and CDR2 as SQIVND (reference sequence). Deletions cut 7 bases from V and 5 bases from J, with 12 bases between. As DNA, the CDR3 is TGTGCCAGTACAAGCCATCGCCATCAGCCCCAGCATTTT. It encodes CASTSHRHQPQHF.

CDR3 region: CASSLMDLNSPLHF. CDR3 nucleotides: TGTGCCAGCAGCCTTATGGACTTGAATTCACCCCTCCACTTT. The rearrangement links TRBV11-2 to TRBJ1-6; D unresolved. Germline V gene lookup returns CDR1 SGHAT and CDR2 FQNNGV. The germline V and J ends were trimmed by 5 bases and 7 bases, with 12 bases remaining between them. There are 14 residues in the CDR3.

The chain employs TRBV6-5 and TRBJ1-1; 9 bases line up with TRBD1. Trimming took 7 bases from V and 6 from J; bases not matched to a gene: 9. Germline loops: CDR1 MNHEY, CDR2 SVGAGI. This CDR3 has 14 residues. The CDR3 here is CASTQGDRVSEAFF. DNA of the CDR3: TGTGCCAGCACCCAGGGGGACAGGGTGTCTGAAGCTTTCTTT.

In this sample, this clone turned up a few times. For the CDR3, the DNA is TGTGCCAGCAGTTACTCCCATACACAGGGGGCCGACGAGCAGTACTTC. This translates into CASSYSHTQGADEQYF. The chain links TRBV6-5 to TRBJ2-7; TRBD1 agrees at 9 bases. CDR1 and CDR2 from the germline V gene are MNHEY and SVGAGI. CDR3 length: 16 amino acids. The V and J ends lost 0 bases and 5 bases, in that order; junction bases with no gene match: 8.

The chain joins TRBV20-1 to TRBJ2-3; the match to TRBD2 covers 14 bases. This CDR3 contains 15 residues. V shed 5 bases, J shed 4 bases, and the junction held 5 bases outside the gene matches. CDR1 and CDR2 from the germline V gene are DFQATT and SNEGSKA (reference sequence). This CDR3 reads CSAGGLAGGPDTQYF. DNA of the CDR3: TGCAGTGCTGGTGGACTAGCGGGGGGACCAGATACGCAGTATTTT.

The chain employs TRBV2 and TRBJ2-5, with 12 bases aligning to TRBD1. The CDR3 spans 15 residues. After removal of 7 bases from V and 5 bases from J, the junction contained 8 bases not matched to a gene. CDR1 is SNHLY and CDR2 is FYNNEI in the germline V gene. The CDR3 region has the DNA TGTGCCAGCAACCCGGGACAGGGGGCTTGGGAGACCCAGTACTTC. This encodes CASNPGQGAWETQYF.

This clone has only a few counts. The rearrangement joins TRBV7-6 to TRBJ1-6; 9 bases agree with TRBD1. Germline CDR1 is SGHVS and CDR2 is FNYEAQ. V was clipped by 1 base and J by 5 bases; unmatched bases: 6. The CDR3 covers 17 residues. CDR3 protein: CASSLDEGQGNNSPLHF. The CDR3 DNA reads as TGTGCCAGCAGCTTAGACGAGGGACAGGGAAATAATTCACCCCTCCACTTT.

V is TRBV24-1 and J is TRBJ2-2, with TRBD1 matching over 10 bases. Germline CDR1 and CDR2: KGHDR and SFDVKD. This CDR3 has 17 amino acids. The junction had 9 bases not matched to a gene; V was cut back by 5 bases and J by 4 bases. CDR3 in DNA: TGTGCCACCAGTGCCTCGGGACAGGGGATACGCACCGGGGAGCTGTTTTTT. Residues: CATSASGQGIRTGELFF.

This clone was seen repeatedly, ten times or more. The V gene is TRBV6-5, the J gene TRBJ1-1; D remains unclear. Germline values: CDR1 MNHEY, CDR2 SVGAGI. Deletions cut 4 bases from V and 8 bases from J, with 8 bases between. CDR3 length: 11 amino acids. CDR3 loop: CASSSRSEAFF. The CDR3, as DNA: TGTGCCAGCAGTTCACGGTCCGAAGCTTTCTTT.

The chain employs TRBV18 and TRBJ1-2, with D perhaps matching TRBD1 (5 bases). Per germline, CDR1 KGHSH and CDR2 LQKENI. The CDR3 extends over 17 amino acids. Between the trimmed V and J ends, which lost 0 bases and 6 bases, there was a span of 20 bases. The DNA for the CDR3 is TGTGCCAGCTCACCACCTCGGGGGGTGGGTTCCGGCGATGGCTACACCTTC. Translation gives CASSPPRGVGSGDGYTF.

This clone has just one count. J is TRBJ1-4 and V is TRBV30, with D perhaps matching TRBD1 (6 bases). The CDR3 has 11 residues. The germline V gene has CDR1 GTSNPN and CDR2 SVGIG (reference sequence). The CDR3 nucleotides are TGTGCATCCCAGGGGTATGAAAAACTGTTTTTT. Amino acid sequence: CASQGYEKLFF.